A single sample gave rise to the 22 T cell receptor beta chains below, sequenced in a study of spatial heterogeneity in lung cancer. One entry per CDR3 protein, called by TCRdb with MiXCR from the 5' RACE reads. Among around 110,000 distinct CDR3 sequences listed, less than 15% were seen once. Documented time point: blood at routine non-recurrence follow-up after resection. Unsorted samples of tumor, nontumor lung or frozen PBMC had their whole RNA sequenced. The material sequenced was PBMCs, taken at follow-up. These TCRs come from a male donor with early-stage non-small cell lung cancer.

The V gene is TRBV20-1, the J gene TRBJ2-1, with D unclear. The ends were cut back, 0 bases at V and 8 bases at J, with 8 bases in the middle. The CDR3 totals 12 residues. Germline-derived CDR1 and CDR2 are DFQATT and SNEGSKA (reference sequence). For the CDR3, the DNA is TGCAGTGCTAGAGATTTACGATATGAGCAGTTCTTC. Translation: CSARDLRYEQFF.

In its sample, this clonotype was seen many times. DNA for the CDR3: TGTGCCACCAGCAGAGATAAAAGCCGGGACAGATATGGCTACACCTTC. The encoded protein is CATSRDKSRDRYGYTF. J is TRBJ1-2 and V is TRBV15; 7 bases fit TRBD1. Germline loops: CDR1 LNHNV, CDR2 YYDKDF (reference sequence). The CDR3 length is 16 residues. Unmatched junction bases numbered 9, after V lost 0 bases and J lost 5 bases.

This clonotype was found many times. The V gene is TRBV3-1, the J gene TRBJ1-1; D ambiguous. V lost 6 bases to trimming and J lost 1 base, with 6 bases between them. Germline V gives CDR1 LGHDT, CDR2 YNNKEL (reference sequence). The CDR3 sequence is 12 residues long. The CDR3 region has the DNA TGTGCCAGCAGATATGGGAACACTGAAGCTTTCTTT. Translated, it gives CASRYGNTEAFF.

The CDR3 bases are TGTGCCAGCAGTTTATCACGGCCAGATCGGACAGATACGCAGTATTTT. It yields the protein CASSLSRPDRTDTQYF. The J gene is TRBJ2-3, the V gene TRBV27, with D hard to call. The CDR3 has 16 amino acids. The V end was cut by 0 bases, the J end by 3 bases, with 13 bases between. The germline V gene has CDR1 MNHEY and CDR2 SMNVEV (reference sequence).

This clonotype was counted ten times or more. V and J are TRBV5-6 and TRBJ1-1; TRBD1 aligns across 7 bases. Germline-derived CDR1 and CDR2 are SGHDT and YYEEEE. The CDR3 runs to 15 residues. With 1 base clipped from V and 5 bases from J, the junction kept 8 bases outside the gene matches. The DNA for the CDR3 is TGTGCCAGCAGCTTGATACAGGGGAGGGTAACTGAAGCTTTCTTT. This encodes CASSLIQGRVTEAFF. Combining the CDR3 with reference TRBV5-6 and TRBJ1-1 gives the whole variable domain DAGVTQSPTHLIKTRGQQVTLRCSPKSGHDTVSWYQQALGQGPQFIFQYYEEEERQRGNFPDRFSGHQFPNYSSELNVNALLLGDSALYLCASSLIQGRVTEAFFGQGTRLTVV.

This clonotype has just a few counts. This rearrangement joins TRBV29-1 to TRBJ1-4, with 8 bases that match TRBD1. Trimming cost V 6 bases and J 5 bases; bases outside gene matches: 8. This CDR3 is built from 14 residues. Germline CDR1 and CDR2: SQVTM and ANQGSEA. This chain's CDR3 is CSVRRQGRNEKLFF. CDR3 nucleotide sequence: TGCAGCGTGAGGAGACAGGGGAGGAATGAAAAACTGTTTTTT.

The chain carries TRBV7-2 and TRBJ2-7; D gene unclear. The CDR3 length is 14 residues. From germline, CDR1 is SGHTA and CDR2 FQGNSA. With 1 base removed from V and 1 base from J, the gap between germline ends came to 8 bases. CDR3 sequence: CASSLDTVSYEQYF. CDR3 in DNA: TGTGCCAGCAGCTTAGATACTGTTTCCTACGAGCAGTACTTC.

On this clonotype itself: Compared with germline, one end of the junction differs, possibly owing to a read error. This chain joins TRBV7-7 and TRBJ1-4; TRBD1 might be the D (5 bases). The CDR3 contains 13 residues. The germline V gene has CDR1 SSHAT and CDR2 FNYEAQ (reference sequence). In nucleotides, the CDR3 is TGTGCTAGCAGCTTAGCCCAGGGCGAAAAACTGTTTTTT. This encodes CASSLAQGEKLFF.

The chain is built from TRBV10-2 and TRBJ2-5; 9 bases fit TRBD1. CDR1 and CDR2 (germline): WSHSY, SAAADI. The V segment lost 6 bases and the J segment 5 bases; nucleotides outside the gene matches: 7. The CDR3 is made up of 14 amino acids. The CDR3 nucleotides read TGCGCCAGCAGGTCCGGGACAGGGTTTGAGACCCAGTACTTC. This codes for CASRSGTGFETQYF.

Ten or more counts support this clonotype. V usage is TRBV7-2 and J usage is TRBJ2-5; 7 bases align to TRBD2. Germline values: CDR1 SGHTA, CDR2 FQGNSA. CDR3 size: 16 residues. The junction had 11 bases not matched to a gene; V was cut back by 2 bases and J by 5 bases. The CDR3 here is CASSLRTGRIDETQYF. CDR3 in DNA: TGTGCCAGCAGCTTAAGGACCGGGAGGATTGATGAGACCCAGTACTTC.

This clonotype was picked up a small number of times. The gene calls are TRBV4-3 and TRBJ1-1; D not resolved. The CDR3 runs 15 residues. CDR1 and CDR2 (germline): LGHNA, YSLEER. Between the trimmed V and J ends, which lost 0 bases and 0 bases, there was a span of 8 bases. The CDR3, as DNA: TGCGCCAGCAGCCAAGAGGTCACGATGAACACTGAAGCTTTCTTT. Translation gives CASSQEVTMNTEAFF.

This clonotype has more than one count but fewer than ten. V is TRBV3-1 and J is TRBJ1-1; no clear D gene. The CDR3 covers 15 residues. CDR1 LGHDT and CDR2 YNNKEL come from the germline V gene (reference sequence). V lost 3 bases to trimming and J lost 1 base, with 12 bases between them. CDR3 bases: TGTGCCAGCAGCCAGGGAGTGTTGGAGAACACTGAAGCTTTCTTT. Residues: CASSQGVLENTEAFF.

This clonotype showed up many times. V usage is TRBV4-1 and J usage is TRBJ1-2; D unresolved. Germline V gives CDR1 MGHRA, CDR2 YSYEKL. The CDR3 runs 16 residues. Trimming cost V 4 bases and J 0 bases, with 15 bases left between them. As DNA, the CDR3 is TGCGCCAGCAGCCGAGGCTCAGATAGAACTAACTATGGCTACACCTTC. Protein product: CASSRGSDRTNYGYTF.

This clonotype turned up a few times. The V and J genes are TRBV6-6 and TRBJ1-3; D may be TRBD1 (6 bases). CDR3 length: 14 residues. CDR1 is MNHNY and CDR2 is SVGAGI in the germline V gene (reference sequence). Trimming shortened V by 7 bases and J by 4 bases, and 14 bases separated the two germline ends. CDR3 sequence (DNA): TGTGCCAGCACCTTATCAGGGGCCGGAAACACCATATATTTT. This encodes CASTLSGAGNTIYF.

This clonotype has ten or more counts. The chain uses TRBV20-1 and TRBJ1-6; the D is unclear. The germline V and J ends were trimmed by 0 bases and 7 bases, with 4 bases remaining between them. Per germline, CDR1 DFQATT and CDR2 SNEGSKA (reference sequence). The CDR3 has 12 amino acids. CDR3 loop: CSAREGNSPLHF. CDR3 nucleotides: TGCAGTGCTAGAGAAGGCAATTCACCCCTCCACTTT.

CDR3 region: CASSLASVAQYF. CDR3 coding DNA: TGTGCCAGCAGTTTAGCGAGTGTCGCGCAGTATTTT. The V and J genes are TRBV12-3 or TRBV12-4 and TRBJ2-3; D gene ambiguous. This CDR3 comprises 12 residues. The V end lost 0 bases, the J end lost 10 bases, and 8 bases lay between the germline ends.

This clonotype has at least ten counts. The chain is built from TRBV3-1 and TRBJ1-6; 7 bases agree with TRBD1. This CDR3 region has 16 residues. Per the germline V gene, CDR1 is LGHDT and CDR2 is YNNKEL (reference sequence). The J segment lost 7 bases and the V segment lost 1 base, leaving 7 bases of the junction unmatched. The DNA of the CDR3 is TGTGCCAGCAGCCAAGGGACAGGTAGCGCCAATTCACCCCTCCACTTT. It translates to CASSQGTGSANSPLHF.

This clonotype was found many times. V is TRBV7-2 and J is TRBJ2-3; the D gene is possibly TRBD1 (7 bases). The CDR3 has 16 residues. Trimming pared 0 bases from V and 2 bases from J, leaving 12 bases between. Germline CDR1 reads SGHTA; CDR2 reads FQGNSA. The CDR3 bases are TGTGCCAGCAGCTTAGCGGGCAGGGGGGTCACAGATACGCAGTATTTT. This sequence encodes CASSLAGRGVTDTQYF.

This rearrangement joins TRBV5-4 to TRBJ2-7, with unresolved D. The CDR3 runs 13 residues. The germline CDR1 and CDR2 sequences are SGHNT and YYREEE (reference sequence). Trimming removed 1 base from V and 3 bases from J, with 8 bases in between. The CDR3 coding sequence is TGTGCCAGCAGCTTGAGCCACGGCTACGAGCAGTACTTC. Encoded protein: CASSLSHGYEQYF.

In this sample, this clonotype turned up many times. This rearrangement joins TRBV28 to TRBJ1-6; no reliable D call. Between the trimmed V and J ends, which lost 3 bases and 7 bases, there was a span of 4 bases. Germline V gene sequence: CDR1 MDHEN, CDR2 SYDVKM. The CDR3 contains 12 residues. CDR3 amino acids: CASSLKNSPLHF. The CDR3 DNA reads TGTGCCAGCAGTTTGAAGAATTCACCCCTCCACTTT.

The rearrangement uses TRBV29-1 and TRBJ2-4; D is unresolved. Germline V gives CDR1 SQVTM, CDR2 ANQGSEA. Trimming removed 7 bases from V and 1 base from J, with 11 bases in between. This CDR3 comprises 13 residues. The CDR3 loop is CSATALAKNIQYF. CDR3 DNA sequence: TGCAGCGCCACGGCCCTTGCCAAAAACATTCAGTACTTC.

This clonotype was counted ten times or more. CDR3 nucleotides: TGTGCCAGCCAGCGAACTAATGAAAAACTGTTTTTT. Translated, it gives CASQRTNEKLFF. This chain links TRBV7-9 with TRBJ1-4; D is uncertain. The CDR3 is 12 amino acids. The germline V gene encodes CDR1 SEHNR and CDR2 FQNEAQ (reference sequence). Trimming took 8 bases from V and 1 from J, leaving 5 bases between them.